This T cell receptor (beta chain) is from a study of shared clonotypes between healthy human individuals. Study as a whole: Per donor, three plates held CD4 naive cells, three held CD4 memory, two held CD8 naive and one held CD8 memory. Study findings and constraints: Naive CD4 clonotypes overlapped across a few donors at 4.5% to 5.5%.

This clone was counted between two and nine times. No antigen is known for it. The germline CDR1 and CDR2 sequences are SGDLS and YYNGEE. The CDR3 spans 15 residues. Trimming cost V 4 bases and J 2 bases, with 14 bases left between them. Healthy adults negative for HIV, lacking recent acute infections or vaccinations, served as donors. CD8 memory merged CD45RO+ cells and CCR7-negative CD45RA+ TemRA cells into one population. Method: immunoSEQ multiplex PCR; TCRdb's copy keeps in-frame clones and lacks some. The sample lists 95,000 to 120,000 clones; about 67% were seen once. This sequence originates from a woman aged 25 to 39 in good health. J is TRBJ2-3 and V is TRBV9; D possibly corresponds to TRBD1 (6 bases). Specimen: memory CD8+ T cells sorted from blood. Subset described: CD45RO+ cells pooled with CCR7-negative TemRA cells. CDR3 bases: TGTGCCAGCAGCTGGAAGGGACAAAACACAGATACGCAGTATTTT. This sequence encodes CASSWKGQNTDTQYF.